This entry describes one TCR beta chain. Its specificity is unknown. TCRdb keeps only in-frame clones here, not all; method: immunoSEQ multiplex PCR. The top ten hold approximately 24% of the sample, which has tens of thousands of clones, approximately 66% seen once. This sample was taken from a study of PD-1 blockade in classical Hodgkin lymphoma. The study's findings and limits: Reasons behind the repertoire differences stay unclear, perhaps disease activity or earlier therapy.

In every patient, relapse followed autologous stem cell transplantation, while exposure to brentuximab vedotin differed. Germline V gene lookup returns CDR1 SGHKS and CDR2 YYEKEE (reference sequence). The length of the CDR3 is 13 residues. Trimming removed 4 bases at V and 2 bases at J, with 9 bases between. Sequencing was performed on peripheral blood mononuclear cells (PBMCs), taken before the second cycle of nivolumab. This chain uses TRBV5-5 with TRBJ1-2; D may be TRBD1 (5 bases). This receptor was identified in a human donor with classical Hodgkin lymphoma. For the CDR3, the DNA is TGTGCCAGCAGCCCACAGGCGAACTATGGCTACACCTTC. Translated: CASSPQANYGYTF. Full variable domain (rest looked up from reference TRBV5-5 and TRBJ1-2): DAGVTQSPTHLIKTRGQQVTLRCSPISGHKSVSWYQQVLGQGPQFIFQYYEKEERGRGNFPDRFSARQFPNYSSELNVNALLLGDSALYLCASSPQANYGYTFGSGTRLTVV.